The source of this T cell receptor beta chain is a study of CD8+CD57+ T cells in acquired aplastic anemia. The template used for profiling TCR beta VDJ and CDR3 was genomic DNA. TCRdb fed the reads into MiXCR, producing one record per CDR3 protein. The sample has around 170,000 distinct CDR3 sequences, 40% to 50% seen once. Notes on the study in general: Between patients and controls, around 27 CD8+ CDR3 sequences were found in common.

Germline V gene data show CDR1 as MGHDK and CDR2 as SYGVNS. Trimming pared 3 bases from V and 3 bases from J, leaving 5 bases between. The CDR3 contains 13 residues. This clonotype has a handful of counts. Its target is unknown. The chain employs TRBV25-1 and TRBJ2-2; no definite D call. The sequenced material came from sorted CD4+, CD8+, or CD8+CD57+ T cells (not recorded which) from PBMCs. This TCR came from a human donor in good health. CDR3 in DNA: TGTGCCAGCAGTGATCTGGACACCGGGGAGCTGTTTTTT. It encodes CASSDLDTGELFF.